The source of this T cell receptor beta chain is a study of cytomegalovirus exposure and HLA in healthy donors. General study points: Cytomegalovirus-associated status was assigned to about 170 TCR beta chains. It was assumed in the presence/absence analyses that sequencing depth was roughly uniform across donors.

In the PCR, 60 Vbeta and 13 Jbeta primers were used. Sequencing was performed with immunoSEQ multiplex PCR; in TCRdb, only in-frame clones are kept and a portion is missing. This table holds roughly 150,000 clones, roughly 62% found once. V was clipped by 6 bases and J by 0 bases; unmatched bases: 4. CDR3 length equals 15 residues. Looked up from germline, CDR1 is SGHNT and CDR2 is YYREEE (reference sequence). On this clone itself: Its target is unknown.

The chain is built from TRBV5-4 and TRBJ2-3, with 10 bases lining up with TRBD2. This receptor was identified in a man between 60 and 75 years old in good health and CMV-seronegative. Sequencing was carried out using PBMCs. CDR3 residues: CASTWGLASTDTQYF. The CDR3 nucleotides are TGTGCCAGCACCTGGGGACTAGCGAGCACAGATACGCAGTATTTT. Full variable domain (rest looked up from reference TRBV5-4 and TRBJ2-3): ETGVTQSPTHLIKTRGQQVTLRCSSQSGHNTVSWYQQALGQGPQFIFQYYREEENGRGNFPPRFSGLQFPNYSSELNVNALELDDSALYLCASTWGLASTDTQYFGPGTRLTVL.